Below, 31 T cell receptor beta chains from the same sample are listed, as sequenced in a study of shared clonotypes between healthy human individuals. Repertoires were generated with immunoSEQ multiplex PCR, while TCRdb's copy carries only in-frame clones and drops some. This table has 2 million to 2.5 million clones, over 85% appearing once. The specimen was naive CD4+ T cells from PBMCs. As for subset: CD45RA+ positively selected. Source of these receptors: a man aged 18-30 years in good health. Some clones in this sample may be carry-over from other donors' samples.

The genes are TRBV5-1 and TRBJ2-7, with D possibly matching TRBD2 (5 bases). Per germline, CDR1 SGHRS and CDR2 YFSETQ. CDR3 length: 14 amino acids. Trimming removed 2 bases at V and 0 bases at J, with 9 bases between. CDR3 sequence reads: CASSFGDFSYEQYF. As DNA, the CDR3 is TGCGCCAGCAGCTTCGGGGATTTCTCCTACGAGCAGTACTTC.

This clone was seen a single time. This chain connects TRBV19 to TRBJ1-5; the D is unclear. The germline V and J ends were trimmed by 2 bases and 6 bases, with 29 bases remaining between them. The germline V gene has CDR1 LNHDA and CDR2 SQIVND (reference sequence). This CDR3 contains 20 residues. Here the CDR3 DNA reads TGTGCCAGTAGTATACCTCCTCGAAATTCACAAACGGGGATTCTTCAGCCCCAGCATTTT. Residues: CASSIPPRNSQTGILQPQHF.

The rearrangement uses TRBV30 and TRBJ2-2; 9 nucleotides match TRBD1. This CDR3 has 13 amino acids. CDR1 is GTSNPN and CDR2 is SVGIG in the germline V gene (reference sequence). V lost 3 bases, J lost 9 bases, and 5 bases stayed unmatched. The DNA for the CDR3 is TGTGCCTGGAGCGCCGGGACAGGGAGGGAGCTGTTTTTT. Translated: CAWSAGTGRELFF. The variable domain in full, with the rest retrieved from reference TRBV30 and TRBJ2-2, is SQTIHQWPATLVQPVGSPLSLECTVEGTSNPNLYWYRQAAGRGLQLLFYSVGIGQISSEVPQNLSASRPQDRQFILSSKKLLLSDSGFYLCAWSAGTGRELFFGEGSRLTVL.

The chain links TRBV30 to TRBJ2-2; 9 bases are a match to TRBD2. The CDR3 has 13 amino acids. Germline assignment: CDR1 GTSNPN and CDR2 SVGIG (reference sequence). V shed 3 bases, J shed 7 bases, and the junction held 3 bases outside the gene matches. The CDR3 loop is CAWRTSGNGELFF. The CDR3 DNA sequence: TGTGCCTGGAGGACTAGCGGTAACGGGGAGCTGTTTTTT.

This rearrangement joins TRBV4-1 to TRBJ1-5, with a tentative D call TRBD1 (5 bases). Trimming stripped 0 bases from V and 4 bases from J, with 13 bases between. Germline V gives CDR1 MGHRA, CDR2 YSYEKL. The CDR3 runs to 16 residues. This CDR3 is CASSQESARGNQPQHF. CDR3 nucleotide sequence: TGCGCCAGCAGCCAAGAATCGGCTCGGGGGAATCAGCCCCAGCATTTT.

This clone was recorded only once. DNA for the CDR3: TGTGCCAGCAGCTTAAAACCTACCCCTAGCGACCCCTACGAGCAGTACTTC. Translating gives CASSLKPTPSDPYEQYF. The rearrangement joins TRBV7-3 to TRBJ2-7; D may be TRBD2 (6 bases). CDR3 length: 17 amino acids. Per the germline V gene, CDR1 is SGHTA and CDR2 is FQGTGA. Trimming took 1 base from V and 2 from J, leaving 18 bases between them.

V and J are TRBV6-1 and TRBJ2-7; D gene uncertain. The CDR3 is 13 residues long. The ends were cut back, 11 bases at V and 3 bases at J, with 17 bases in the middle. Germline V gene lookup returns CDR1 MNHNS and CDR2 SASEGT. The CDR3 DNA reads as TGTGCCGGAGAGAGAACGCGCGGCTACGAGCAGTACTTC. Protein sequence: CAGERTRGYEQYF.

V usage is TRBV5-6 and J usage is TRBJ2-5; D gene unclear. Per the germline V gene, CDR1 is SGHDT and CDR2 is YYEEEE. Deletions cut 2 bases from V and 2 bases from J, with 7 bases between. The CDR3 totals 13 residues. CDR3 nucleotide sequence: TGTGCCAGCAGCTTCTTTTCTCAAGAGACCCAGTACTTC. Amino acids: CASSFFSQETQYF.

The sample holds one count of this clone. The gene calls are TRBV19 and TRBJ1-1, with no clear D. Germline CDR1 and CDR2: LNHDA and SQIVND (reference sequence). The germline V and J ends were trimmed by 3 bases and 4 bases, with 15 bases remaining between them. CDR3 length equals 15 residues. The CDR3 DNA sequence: TGTGCCAGTAGTATGGGCGAGGGAAAAGGCACTGAAGCTTTCTTT. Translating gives CASSMGEGKGTEAFF.

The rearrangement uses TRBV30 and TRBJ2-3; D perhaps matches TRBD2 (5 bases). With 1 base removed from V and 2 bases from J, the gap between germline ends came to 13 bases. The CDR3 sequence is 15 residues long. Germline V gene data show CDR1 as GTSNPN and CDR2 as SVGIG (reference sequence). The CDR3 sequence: CAWSGGLGNTDTQYF. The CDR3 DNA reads TGTGCCTGGAGTGGAGGACTGGGAAACACAGATACGCAGTATTTT.

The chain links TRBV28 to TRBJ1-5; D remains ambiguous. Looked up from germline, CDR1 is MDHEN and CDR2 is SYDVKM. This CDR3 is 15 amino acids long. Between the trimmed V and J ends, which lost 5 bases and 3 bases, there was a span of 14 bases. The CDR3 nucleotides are TGTGCCAGCAGTCCTCTCGGCGCTTTCAATCAGCCCCAGCATTTT. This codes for CASSPLGAFNQPQHF.

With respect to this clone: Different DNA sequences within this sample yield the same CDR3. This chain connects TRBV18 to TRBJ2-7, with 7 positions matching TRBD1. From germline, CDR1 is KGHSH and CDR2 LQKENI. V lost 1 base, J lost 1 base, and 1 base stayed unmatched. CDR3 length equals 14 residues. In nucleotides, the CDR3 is TGTGCCAGCTCACCACTGACAGGGTCCTACGAGCAGTACTTC. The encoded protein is CASSPLTGSYEQYF.

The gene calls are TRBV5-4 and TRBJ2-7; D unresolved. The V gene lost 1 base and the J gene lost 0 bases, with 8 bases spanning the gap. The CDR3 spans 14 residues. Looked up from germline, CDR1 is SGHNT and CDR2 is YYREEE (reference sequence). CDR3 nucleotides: TGTGCCAGCAGCTTGTACCAGAGCTCCTACGAGCAGTACTTC. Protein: CASSLYQSSYEQYF. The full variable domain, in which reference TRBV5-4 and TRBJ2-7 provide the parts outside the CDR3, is ETGVTQSPTHLIKTRGQQVTLRCSSQSGHNTVSWYQQALGQGPQFIFQYYREEENGRGNFPPRFSGLQFPNYSSELNVNALELDDSALYLCASSLYQSSYEQYFGPGTRLTVT.

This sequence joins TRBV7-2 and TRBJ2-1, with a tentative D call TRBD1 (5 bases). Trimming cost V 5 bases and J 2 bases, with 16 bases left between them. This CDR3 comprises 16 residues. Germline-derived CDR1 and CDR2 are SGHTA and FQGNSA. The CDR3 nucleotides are TGTGCCAGCAGCAAGGTCAGGGTCCCCGCCTACAATGAGCAGTTCTTC. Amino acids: CASSKVRVPAYNEQFF.

CDR3 sequence reads: CASGWDKNTEAFF. The CDR3 DNA sequence: TGTGCCAGCGGGTGGGACAAGAACACTGAAGCTTTCTTT. The chain combines TRBV2 with TRBJ1-1, with a tentative D call TRBD1 (6 bases). This CDR3 has 13 residues. Germline values: CDR1 SNHLY, CDR2 FYNNEI. Trimming pared 8 bases from V and 1 base from J, leaving 11 bases between.

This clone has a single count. The CDR3 DNA is TGTGCCAGCAGCTTCGGGAGCGCCAAAAACATTCAGTACTTC. Residues: CASSFGSAKNIQYF. This rearrangement joins TRBV5-6 to TRBJ2-4; perhaps TRBD2 as D (6 bases). Germline CDR1 reads SGHDT; CDR2 reads YYEEEE. Trimming took off 2 bases at V and 1 base at J, with 7 bases between the two ends. There are 14 residues in the CDR3.

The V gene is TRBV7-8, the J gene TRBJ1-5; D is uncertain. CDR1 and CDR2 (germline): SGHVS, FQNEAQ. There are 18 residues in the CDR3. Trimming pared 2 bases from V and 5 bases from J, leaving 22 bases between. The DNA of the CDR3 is TGTGCCAGCAGCTTAACGAGGAACCCGAAGTCGATCTATCAGCCCCAGCATTTT. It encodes CASSLTRNPKSIYQPQHF. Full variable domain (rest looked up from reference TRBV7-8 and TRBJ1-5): GAGVSQSPRYKVAKRGQDVALRCDPISGHVSLFWYQQALGQGPEFLTYFQNEAQLDKSGLPSDRFFAERPEGSVSTLKIQRTQQEDSAVYLCASSLTRNPKSIYQPQHFGDGTRLSIL.

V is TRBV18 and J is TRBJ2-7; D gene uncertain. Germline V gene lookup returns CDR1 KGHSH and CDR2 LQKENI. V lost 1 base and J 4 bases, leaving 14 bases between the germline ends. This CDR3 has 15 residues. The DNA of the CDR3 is TGTGCCAGCTCACCACAAGGCGTAGTTCGGTACGAGCAGTACTTC. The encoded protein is CASSPQGVVRYEQYF.

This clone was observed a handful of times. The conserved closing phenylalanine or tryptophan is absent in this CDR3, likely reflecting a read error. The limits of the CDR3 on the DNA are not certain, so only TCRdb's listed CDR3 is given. CDR3 loop: CASRSWEGL. V usage is TRBV23-1 and J usage is TRBJ1-1. TRBV23-1 is identified as an open reading frame with a role that is uncertain. The CDR3 is 9 amino acids in total, end residues counted.

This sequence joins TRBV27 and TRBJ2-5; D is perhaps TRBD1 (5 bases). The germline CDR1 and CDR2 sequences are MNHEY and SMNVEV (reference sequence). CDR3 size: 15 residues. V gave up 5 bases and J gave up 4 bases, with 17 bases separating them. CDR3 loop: CASSPRVYLRETQYF. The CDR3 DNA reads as TGTGCCAGCAGTCCCAGGGTGTATTTACGAGAGACCCAGTACTTC.

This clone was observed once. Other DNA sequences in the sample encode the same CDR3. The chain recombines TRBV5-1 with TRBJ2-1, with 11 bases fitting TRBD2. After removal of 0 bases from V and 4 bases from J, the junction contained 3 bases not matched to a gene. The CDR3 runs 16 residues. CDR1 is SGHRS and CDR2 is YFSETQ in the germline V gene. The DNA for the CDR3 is TGCGCCAGCAGCTTGGTGATAGCGGGAGGGTACAATGAGCAGTTCTTC. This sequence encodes CASSLVIAGGYNEQFF.

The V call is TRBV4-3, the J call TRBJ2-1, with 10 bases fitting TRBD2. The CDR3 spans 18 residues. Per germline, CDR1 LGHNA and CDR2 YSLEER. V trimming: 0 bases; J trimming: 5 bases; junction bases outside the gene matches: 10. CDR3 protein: CASSQDGASGSIDNEQFF. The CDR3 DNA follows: TGCGCCAGCAGCCAAGATGGGGCTAGCGGGAGTATCGACAATGAGCAGTTCTTC.

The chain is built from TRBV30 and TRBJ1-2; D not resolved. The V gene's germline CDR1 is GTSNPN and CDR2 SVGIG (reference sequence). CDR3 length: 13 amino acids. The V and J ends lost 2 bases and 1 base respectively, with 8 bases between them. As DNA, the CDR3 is TGTGCCTGGAGTCCGATGAGTAACTATGGCTACACCTTC. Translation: CAWSPMSNYGYTF.

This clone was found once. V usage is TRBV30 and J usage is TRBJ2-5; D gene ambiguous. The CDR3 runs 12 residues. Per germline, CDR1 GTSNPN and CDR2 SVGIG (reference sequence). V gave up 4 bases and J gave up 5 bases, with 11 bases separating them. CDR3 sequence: CAWTALGETQYF. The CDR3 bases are TGTGCCTGGACAGCCTTAGGGGAGACCCAGTACTTC.

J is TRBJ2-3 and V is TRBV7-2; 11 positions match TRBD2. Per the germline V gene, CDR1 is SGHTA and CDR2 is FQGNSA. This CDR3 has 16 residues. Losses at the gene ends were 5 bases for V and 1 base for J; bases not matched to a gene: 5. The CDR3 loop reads CASSLGLAEGTDTQYF. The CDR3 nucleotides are TGTGCCAGCAGCCTGGGACTAGCGGAGGGCACAGATACGCAGTATTTT.

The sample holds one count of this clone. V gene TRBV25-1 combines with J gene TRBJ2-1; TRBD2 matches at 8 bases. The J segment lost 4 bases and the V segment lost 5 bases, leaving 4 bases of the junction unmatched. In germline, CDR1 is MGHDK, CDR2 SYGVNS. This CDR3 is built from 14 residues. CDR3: CASSNSGSYNEQFF. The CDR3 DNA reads TGTGCCAGCAGTAACAGCGGGAGTTACAATGAGCAGTTCTTC. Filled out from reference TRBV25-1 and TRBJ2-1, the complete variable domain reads EADIYQTPRYLVIGTGKKITLECSQTMGHDKMYWYQQDPGMELHLIHYSYGVNSTEKGDLSSESTVSRIRTEHFPLTLESARPSHTSQYLCASSNSGSYNEQFFGPGTRLTVL.

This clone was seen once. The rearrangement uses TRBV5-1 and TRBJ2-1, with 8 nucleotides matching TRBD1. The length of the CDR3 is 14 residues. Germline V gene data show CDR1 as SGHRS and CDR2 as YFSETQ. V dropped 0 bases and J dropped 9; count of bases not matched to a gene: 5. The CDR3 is CASSLVGQVSEQFF. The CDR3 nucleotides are TGCGCCAGCAGCTTGGTGGGACAGGTTAGTGAGCAGTTCTTC. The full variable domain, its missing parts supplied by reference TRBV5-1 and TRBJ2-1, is KAGVTQTPRYLIKTRGQQVTLSCSPISGHRSVSWYQQTPGQGLQFLFEYFSETQRNKGNFPGRFSGRQFSNSRSEMNVSTLELGDSALYLCASSLVGQVSEQFFGPGTRLTVL.

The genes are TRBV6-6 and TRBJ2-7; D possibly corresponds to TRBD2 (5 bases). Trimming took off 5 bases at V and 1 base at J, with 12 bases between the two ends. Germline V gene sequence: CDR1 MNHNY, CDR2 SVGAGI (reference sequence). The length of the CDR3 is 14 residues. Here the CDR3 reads CASSPRTSSYEQYF. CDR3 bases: TGTGCCAGCAGTCCGAGGACTTCTTCCTACGAGCAGTACTTC.

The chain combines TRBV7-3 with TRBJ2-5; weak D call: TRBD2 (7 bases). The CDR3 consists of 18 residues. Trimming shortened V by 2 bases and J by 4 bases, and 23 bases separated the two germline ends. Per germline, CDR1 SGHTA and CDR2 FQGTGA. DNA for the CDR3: TGTGCCAGCAGCTTATTAGGGGGAGGGCCAGGGATCTCAGAGACCCAGTACTTC. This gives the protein CASSLLGGGPGISETQYF.

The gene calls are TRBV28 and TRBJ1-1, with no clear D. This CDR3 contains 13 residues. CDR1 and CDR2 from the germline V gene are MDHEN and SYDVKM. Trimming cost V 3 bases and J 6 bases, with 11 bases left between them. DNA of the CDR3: TGTGCCAGCAGTTTTAAGTTTTTCGCTGAAGCTTTCTTT. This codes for CASSFKFFAEAFF.

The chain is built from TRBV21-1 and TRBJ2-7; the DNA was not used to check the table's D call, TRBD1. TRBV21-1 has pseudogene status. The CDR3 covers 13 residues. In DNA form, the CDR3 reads TGTGCCAGCCCGGGACAGACCCGGAGGAAGCAGTACTTC. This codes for CASPGQTRRKQYF.